This T cell receptor (beta chain) was documented in a study of shared clonotypes between healthy human individuals. This clone was detected only once. The method was immunoSEQ multiplex PCR; TCRdb's version includes in-frame clones alone and lacks a portion of them. The repertoire includes hundreds of thousands of clones, more than 75% of them detected once, and roughly 13% sits in the top ten. What was sequenced was PBMCs. The receptor was isolated from a woman in her thirties or forties in good health. Some clones in this sample may be carry-over from other donors' samples.

The CDR3 loop is CASRRILNTEAFF. The DNA for the CDR3 is TGTGCCAGCCGAAGGATTTTGAACACTGAAGCTTTCTTT. The chain couples TRBV2 to TRBJ1-1; D ambiguous. Trimming pared 8 bases from V and 0 bases from J, leaving 10 bases between. This CDR3 region has 13 residues. The V gene's germline CDR1 is SNHLY and CDR2 FYNNEI. Full variable domain (rest looked up from reference TRBV2 and TRBJ1-1): EPEVTQTPSHQVTQMGQEVILRCVPISNHLYFYWYRQILGQKVEFLVSFYNNEISEKSEIFDDQFSVERPDGSNFTLKIRSTKLEDSAMYFCASRRILNTEAFFGQGTRLTVV.